Included here is one TCR beta chain sequence, with context. In building TCR beta libraries, iRepertoire HTBI primers were used together with Arm-PCR of CDR3 regions. TCRdb used MiXCR to reprocess the multiplex PCR reads, holding one entry per CDR3 protein. The sample records roughly 450,000 distinct CDR3 sequences, 23% being singletons. This entry is derived from a study of regulatory T cells in long-lasting Graves disease. Time point specified: persistent/refractory GD, antithyroid drugs over 5 years with positive TRAb. PBMC-extracted RNA yielded the TCR library. The sequence derives from a female donor with Graves disease. The sequences come from peripheral blood mononuclear cells (PBMCs), collected when the disease was refractory, from a patient treated with antithyroid drugs.

The CDR3 bases are TGTGCCAGCAGTTCTATGTCGGGGACCGTAGCCTACGAGCAGTACTTC. It yields the protein CASSSMSGTVAYEQYF. The genes are TRBV7-6 and TRBJ2-7, with D perhaps TRBD1 or TRBD2 (5 bases each). Germline CDR1 and CDR2: SGHVS and FNYEAQ. Trimming stripped 6 bases from V and 2 bases from J, with 20 bases between. This CDR3 region has 16 residues.